This TCR beta chain came from a study of identical twins. Only healthy Caucasians were included as donors. Trimming removed 5 bases from V and 6 bases from J, with 9 bases in between. Germline V gives CDR1 SQVTM, CDR2 ANQGSEA. This CDR3 is built from 11 residues. TCRdb ran MiXCR on the 5' RACE reads and lists one entry per CDR3 protein. The table records 250,000 or so distinct CDR3 sequences, approximately 7% of them present only once. This clonotype was recorded many times. These records were also assigned to another study, of yellow fever vaccine responses in identical twins.

This clonotype was obtained from a woman aged 18-29 years in good health. The sample comprised memory (CD45RO+) T cells sorted from blood. V and J are TRBV29-1 and TRBJ2-3; D call uncertain. The CDR3 sequence is CSVRVFDTQYF. For the CDR3, the DNA is TGCAGCGTTCGAGTCTTTGATACGCAGTATTTT.